The 19 T cell receptor beta chains below all came from one sample that was sequenced in a study of blood T cell repertoires in COVID-19. Clones were sequenced by immunoSEQ multiplex PCR, and TCRdb holds only the in-frame ones, with some missing. The table lists under 250,000 clones, about 82% of them singletons. Sequences were obtained from peripheral blood. The origin of the receptors is a woman of 80 years or more with COVID-19, enrolled during active disease.

This clone has only a few counts. The chain couples TRBV5-1 to TRBJ1-6, with 7 nucleotides matching TRBD1. Germline V lookup: CDR1 SGHRS, CDR2 YFSETQ. This CDR3 region has 15 residues. V shed 1 base, J shed 8 bases, and the junction held 6 bases outside the gene matches. CDR3 protein: CASSLSDREHSPLHF. As DNA, the CDR3 is TGCGCCAGCAGCTTGAGTGACAGGGAACATTCACCCCTCCACTTT.

The CDR3, as DNA: TGTGCCAGCAGTTACTCGGTAGGGGGTAATTCACCCCTCCACTTT. Amino acid sequence: CASSYSVGGNSPLHF. The chain is built from TRBV6-5 and TRBJ1-6; D is possibly TRBD1 (6 bases). The CDR3 runs to 15 residues. CDR1 and CDR2 from the germline V gene are MNHEY and SVGAGI. Trimming left V 0 bases short and J 6 bases short, with 9 bases between.

This rearrangement joins TRBV15 to TRBJ1-4; TRBD1 aligns across 10 bases. Trimming cost V 0 bases and J 6 bases; bases outside gene matches: 4. Germline V CDR1 and CDR2: LNHNV, YYDKDF (reference sequence). The CDR3 length is 16 residues. Written as DNA, the CDR3 is TGTGCCACCAGCAGAGAGCCGGGACAGGGGTATGAAAAACTGTTTTTT. Translating it yields CATSREPGQGYEKLFF.

The CDR3 here is CASSPDRDHNQPQHF. The CDR3 DNA sequence: TGTGCCAGCAGCCCGGACAGGGACCACAATCAGCCCCAGCATTTT. The chain is built from TRBV11-2 and TRBJ1-5; 8 bases agree with TRBD1. The V gene end was trimmed by 5 bases and the J gene end by 3 bases; junction bases not matched to a gene: 6. Germline CDR1 reads SGHAT; CDR2 reads FQNNGV. This CDR3 spans 15 amino acids.

This clone occurred once. The V gene is TRBV13, the J gene TRBJ1-4, with unresolved D. Trimming took 5 bases from V and 4 from J, leaving 14 bases between them. This CDR3 spans 15 amino acids. Germline CDR1 is PRHDT and CDR2 is FYEKMQ (reference sequence). DNA of the CDR3: TGTGCCAGCAGCGCGGGAGGGAAGGGTAATGAAAAACTGTTTTTT. It specifies CASSAGGKGNEKLFF.

The genes are TRBV5-8 and TRBJ2-1; maybe TRBD1 (6 bases). The germline CDR1 and CDR2 sequences are SGHTS and YDEGEE. V lost 1 base and J 7 bases, leaving 9 bases between the germline ends. This CDR3 has 13 amino acids. The CDR3 loop reads CASSLSGVNEQFF. For the CDR3, the DNA is TGTGCCAGCAGCTTGTCAGGGGTGAATGAGCAGTTCTTC.

The gene calls are TRBV7-2 and TRBJ1-5; D perhaps matches TRBD1 (5 bases). CDR3 size: 15 residues. CDR1 and CDR2 from the germline V gene are SGHTA and FQGNSA. Trimming shortened V by 5 bases and J by 6 bases, and 17 bases separated the two germline ends. CDR3 amino acids: CASSPVSGGRQPQHF. In DNA, the CDR3 is TGTGCCAGCAGCCCTGTATCCGGGGGACGTCAGCCCCAGCATTTT. Full variable domain (rest looked up from reference TRBV7-2 and TRBJ1-5): GAGVSQSPSNKVTEKGKDVELRCDPISGHTALYWYRQSLGQGLEFLIYFQGNSAPDKSGLPSDRFSAERTGGSVSTLTIQRTQQEDSAVYLCASSPVSGGRQPQHFGDGTRLSIL.

V and J are TRBV5-6 and TRBJ1-1, with D possibly being TRBD1 (5 bases). The V and J ends lost 0 bases and 6 bases respectively, with 12 bases between them. This CDR3 comprises 14 residues. Per germline, CDR1 SGHDT and CDR2 YYEEEE. The CDR3 coding sequence is TGTGCCAGCAGCTTGGCTGGACATGCGCCTGAAGCTTTCTTT. This translates into CASSLAGHAPEAFF.

This rearrangement joins TRBV6-1 to TRBJ1-1; D gene unclear. The V gene lost 3 bases and the J gene lost 5 bases, with 13 bases spanning the gap. This CDR3 has 14 amino acids. Germline V gene lookup returns CDR1 MNHNS and CDR2 SASEGT. CDR3 bases: TGTGCCAGCAGTGACCTGCCGACGGGTACTGAAGCTTTCTTT. As protein: CASSDLPTGTEAFF.

The J gene is TRBJ2-5, the V gene TRBV7-8; 9 positions agree with TRBD2. Germline CDR1 reads SGHVS; CDR2 reads FQNEAQ. V was pared by 8 bases and J by 2 bases, with 9 bases of the junction left unmatched. CDR3 size: 15 residues. The CDR3 DNA is TGTGCCAGCCCCTCCGAGGCGGGGGGGCAAGAGACCCAGTACTTC. Translating it yields CASPSEAGGQETQYF. Full variable domain (remainder filled in from reference TRBV7-8 and TRBJ2-5): GAGVSQSPRYKVAKRGQDVALRCDPISGHVSLFWYQQALGQGPEFLTYFQNEAQLDKSGLPSDRFFAERPEGSVSTLKIQRTQQEDSAVYLCASPSEAGGQETQYFGPGTRLLVL.

The genes are TRBV5-4 and TRBJ2-2; 11 bases match TRBD2. Germline CDR1 reads SGHNT; CDR2 reads YYREEE (reference sequence). This CDR3 region has 15 residues. J lost 4 bases, V lost 4 bases, and 3 bases had no gene match. The CDR3, as DNA: TGTGCCAGCAGCATTAGCGGGGGGGCCACCGGGGAGCTGTTTTTT. Its translation: CASSISGGATGELFF.

The V and J genes are TRBV7-8 and TRBJ2-5; unclear D gene. Germline assignment: CDR1 SGHVS and CDR2 FQNEAQ. Trimming took 5 bases from V and 5 from J, leaving 9 bases between them. The CDR3 covers 12 residues. CDR3: CASSLQRETQYF. Here the CDR3 DNA reads TGTGCCAGCAGCCTTCAACGGGAGACCCAGTACTTC.

The count of this clone is one. CDR3 residues: CASSWSGGVTDTQYF. For the CDR3, the DNA is TGTGCCAGCAGCTGGAGCGGGGGAGTCACAGATACGCAGTATTTT. The chain is built from TRBV7-2 and TRBJ2-3; 8 positions match TRBD2. Germline trimming cut 4 bases from V and 2 bases from J; bases unmatched to any gene: 5. The CDR3 is 15 amino acids. CDR1 and CDR2 from the germline V gene are SGHTA and FQGNSA.

The CDR3 bases are TGTGCCAGCAGCTTAGTTCTAGGTGGGGCCAAAAACATTCAGTACTTC. This translates into CASSLVLGGAKNIQYF. The rearrangement joins TRBV7-8 to TRBJ2-4; no firm D call. This CDR3 has 16 amino acids. CDR1 SGHVS and CDR2 FQNEAQ come from the germline V gene. V lost 1 base, J lost 1 base, and 11 bases lay in between.

This clone was seen at least ten times. This chain uses TRBV6-2 or TRBV6-3 with TRBJ2-1, with 10 bases lining up with TRBD2. The V segment lost 6 bases and the J segment 5 bases; nucleotides outside the gene matches: 19. The CDR3 covers 19 residues. Germline V gene sequence: CDR1 MNHEY, CDR2 SVGEGT. The CDR3 is CASSPGPEQRGGHDNEQFF. The CDR3 coding sequence is TGTGCCAGCAGCCCTGGCCCGGAACAGCGGGGGGGCCATGACAATGAGCAGTTCTTC.

The chain carries TRBV2 and TRBJ2-3, with D tentatively TRBD1 (5 bases). From germline, CDR1 is SNHLY and CDR2 FYNNEI. The CDR3 spans 13 residues. Trimming cost V 8 bases and J 3 bases, with 12 bases left between them. The chain's CDR3 is CASPVRGTDTQYF. CDR3 in DNA: TGTGCCAGCCCCGTTAGGGGTACAGATACGCAGTATTTT.

The gene calls are TRBV5-1 and TRBJ1-1, with 10 bases matching TRBD1. The V gene's germline CDR1 is SGHRS and CDR2 YFSETQ. This CDR3 has 15 residues. V was clipped by 4 bases and J by 4 bases; unmatched bases: 7. DNA of the CDR3: TGCGCCAGCAGCCCGACGGGACAGGGGATCACTGAAGCTTTCTTT. As protein: CASSPTGQGITEAFF.

The chain combines TRBV28 with TRBJ1-2; perhaps TRBD1 as D (5 bases). V was shortened by 10 bases and J by 0 bases, with 12 bases between the two germline ends. Germline V lookup: CDR1 MDHEN, CDR2 SYDVKM. The CDR3 contains 13 residues. Here the CDR3 reads CAIGWGANYGYTF. The CDR3 bases are TGTGCCATCGGCTGGGGGGCTAACTATGGCTACACCTTC.

V usage is TRBV28 and J usage is TRBJ1-1; perhaps TRBD1 as D (5 bases). This CDR3 region has 13 residues. The V end lost 3 bases, the J end lost 4 bases, and 9 bases lay between the germline ends. The germline gives CDR1 MDHEN, CDR2 SYDVKM. The CDR3 reads CASSFQGPTEAFF. The CDR3 DNA sequence: TGTGCCAGCAGTTTTCAGGGTCCCACTGAAGCTTTCTTT.